This T cell receptor (beta chain) was found in a study of blood T cells in healthy people across ages (dated by TCRdb to between 2015 and 2016). Regarding the study in general: Template switching captured roughly one uniquely barcoded TCR beta cDNA molecule per two T cells in model experiments. For two donors (one aged 18 to 29 and one aged 80 or older), the study analyzed two additional independent replicas of 1 million unique cDNA reads from the same blood draw. The donors were divided into four age groups: young (average 16 years), middle-aged (about 40), aged (around 59) and long-lived (roughly 82). To avoid experimental bias, donors of different ages were spread randomly across the sequencing lanes. To track age-related changes in TCR beta repertoire diversity, the study relied on deep sequencing normalized with unique cDNA molecular identifiers. General conclusions and limits of the study: Bulk unsorted PBMC profiling prevented conclusive comparison of naive and antigen-experienced compartments. The long-lived group showed more naive CD4+ T cells, fewer expanded clones and increased TCR diversity than the aged group, suggesting age selection. Estimates of total diversity based on one million sequenced T cells were regarded as lower bounds and as underestimates. As age increased, observed TCR beta diversity per million T cells dropped in a roughly linear way, and a significant reduction was already evident by age 40. Because the CMV infection status of the donors was unknown, age-related changes in expanded clonotypes may potentially have been confounded. The percentage of naive T cells measured by flow cytometry correlated strongly with observed TCR beta diversity.

Based on the germline V gene, the CDR1 and CDR2 sequences are KGHSH and LQKENI. The junction shows trimming of 3 bases on V and 6 bases on J, plus 11 bases between the germline ends. CDR3 length: 13 amino acids, cysteine to phenylalanine. Only the CDR3 region is kept as DNA, spanning 39 bases read in frame from base 1. The method was 5' RACE. Sequencing was carried out with an Illumina HiSeq 2500. The second PCR ran for about 6 to 12 cycles and used a J-beta primer mix along with a sample-barcoded 5' primer. A template-switch 5' adaptor carrying 12 random nucleotides introduced a unique molecular identifier onto each TCR beta cDNA molecule. Each sample yielded at least 2.5 million CDR3-containing paired-end reads. First-strand cDNA was synthesized from all RNA with the Mint cDNA synthesis kit, primed by a TRBC-specific oligonucleotide. Following uracil-DNA glycosylase treatment, all cDNA underwent a first 18-cycle PCR with the universal primers M1SS and BC2_uni_R. As for the original processing: For normalization, 1 million high-quality reads were randomly selected from each sample, with every read carrying a distinct molecular identifier. Instead of being binned into consensus sequences, reads that shared molecular identifiers were thrown out. CDR3 identification, clonotype clustering and error correction used MiTCR with a Q25 quality threshold and the strictest error-elimination algorithm. A nonparametric unseen species model using Euler transformation provided a lower-bound estimate of total TCR beta diversity. In TCRdb, the public reads were trimmed at Q25 with fastp and aligned with MiXCR, with productive beta chains retained. All rows with the same CDR3 protein become a single entry with the most common DNA and genes. These V and J calls rely on TCRdb rather than the paper's analysis. A total of some 1.5 million distinct CDR3 sequences appear in this sample, about 45% of them only once. In total, the top ten clones hold just over 4% of the sample.

Donors were roughly 40 systemically healthy Caucasian individuals from Russia aged roughly 6 to 100 years. Approximately 9.7 milliliters of peripheral blood were drawn from each donor into EDTA-treated Vacutainer tubes. Ficoll-Paque density-gradient centrifugation was used to isolate PBMCs, with at least 6.5 million obtained per sample. Trizol reagent was used to extract total RNA from the PBMCs, yielding at least 5.5 micrograms per sample. The percentages of naive CD45RAhigh/CD27high T cells were determined by flow cytometry on a PBMC aliquot from every donor. In the case of this clonotype: Its recognized antigen is unknown. No base-level quality is on record; no much larger clone is a single base apart.

Here the chain combines TRBV18 and TRBJ1-2; tentative D gene TRBD1, with 5 bases matching. Input material: blood. This TCR was recovered from a woman aged 18-30 years in good health. The DNA is as follows: TGTGCCAGCTCACCCGACGGGGCGAATGGCTACACCTTC. Its protein reads: CASSPDGANGYTF.